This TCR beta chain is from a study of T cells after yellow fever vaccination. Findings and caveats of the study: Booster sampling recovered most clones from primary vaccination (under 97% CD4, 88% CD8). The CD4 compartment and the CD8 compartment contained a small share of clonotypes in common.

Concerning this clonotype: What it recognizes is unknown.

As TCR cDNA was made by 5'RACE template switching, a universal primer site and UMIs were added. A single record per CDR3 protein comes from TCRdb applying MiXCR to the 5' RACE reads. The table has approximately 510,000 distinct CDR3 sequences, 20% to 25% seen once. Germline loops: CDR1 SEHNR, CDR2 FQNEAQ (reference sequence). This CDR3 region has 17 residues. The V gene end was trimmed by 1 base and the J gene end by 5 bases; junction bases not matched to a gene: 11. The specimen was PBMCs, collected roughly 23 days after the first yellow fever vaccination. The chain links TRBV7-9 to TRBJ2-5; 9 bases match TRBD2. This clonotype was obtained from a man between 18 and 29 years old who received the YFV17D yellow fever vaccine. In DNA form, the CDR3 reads TGTGCCAGCAGCTTAGTGCTAGCGGGGCTTGGTAAGGAGACCCAGTACTTC. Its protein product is CASSLVLAGLGKETQYF.